The 18 T cell receptor beta chains in this list originate from one sample, sequenced in a study of cytomegalovirus exposure and HLA in healthy donors. In the PCR, 60 Vbeta and 13 Jbeta primers were used. TCRdb's copy holds only in-frame clones and misses some; the assay was immunoSEQ multiplex PCR. The sample shows around 170,000 clones, around 82% of them seen only once. Sequencing was performed on PBMCs. The origin of the receptors is a boy younger than 10 in good health and CMV-seronegative.

In its sample, this clone was seen a few times. V usage is TRBV2 and J usage is TRBJ2-4, with TRBD1 matching 7 bases. Germline assignment: CDR1 SNHLY and CDR2 FYNNEI. V dropped 4 bases and J dropped 9; count of bases not matched to a gene: 9. This CDR3 spans 14 amino acids. For the CDR3, the DNA is TGTGCCAGCAGTGTCTTGCAGAACAGGGGCATTCAGTACTTC. Its translation: CASSVLQNRGIQYF.

The chain carries TRBV6-5 and TRBJ2-7; tentatively, D is TRBD1 (6 bases). The CDR3 totals 14 residues. V gave up 7 bases and J gave up 1 base, with 14 bases separating them. Germline V gene lookup returns CDR1 MNHEY and CDR2 SVGAGI. The CDR3 coding sequence is TGTGCCAGCACCTCCCTTGGGACATCCTACGAGCAGTACTTC. Its protein is CASTSLGTSYEQYF.

The chain carries TRBV5-6 and TRBJ2-3, with 9 nucleotides matching TRBD2. Germline CDR1 SGHDT, CDR2 YYEEEE. The V segment lost 4 bases and the J segment 5 bases; nucleotides outside the gene matches: 11. The CDR3 loop spans 16 amino acids. This CDR3 is CASSPLAGAAEDTQYF. The DNA of the CDR3 is TGTGCCAGCAGCCCTTTAGCGGGAGCAGCGGAAGATACGCAGTATTTT.

The CDR3 sequence is CASSPTGSDTQYF. The CDR3 DNA follows: TGTGCCAGCTCCCCGACAGGGTCAGATACGCAGTATTTT. This sequence joins TRBV18 and TRBJ2-3; TRBD1 matches 7 bases. Germline-derived CDR1 and CDR2 are KGHSH and LQKENI. J lost 4 bases, V lost 6 bases, and 4 bases had no gene match. The CDR3 runs to 13 residues. The full variable domain, its missing parts supplied by reference TRBV18 and TRBJ2-3, is NAGVMQNPRHLVRRRGQEARLRCSPMKGHSHVYWYRQLPEEGLKFMVYLQKENIIDESGMPKERFSAEFPKEGPSILRIQQVVRGDSAAYFCASSPTGSDTQYFGPGTRLTVL.

The CDR3 DNA follows: TGTGCCAGCTCCCGGGACTACTCTTACGAGCAGTACTTC. This translates into CASSRDYSYEQYF. The chain recombines TRBV18 with TRBJ2-7; the match to TRBD2 covers 7 bases. The ends lost 6 bases at V and 4 bases at J; junction bases unmatched: 6. This CDR3 is built from 13 residues. Germline V gene data show CDR1 as KGHSH and CDR2 as LQKENI.

The J gene is TRBJ2-7, the V gene TRBV4-1; 8 nucleotides line up with TRBD2. Trimming took 4 bases from V and 3 from J; bases not matched to a gene: 11. In germline, CDR1 is MGHRA, CDR2 YSYEKL. The CDR3 is 16 residues long. The CDR3 nucleotides are TGCGCCAGCAGCCCCTTCCAGCGGGGGAGAGGCTACGAGCAGTACTTC. This translates into CASSPFQRGRGYEQYF.

The chain carries TRBV6-5 and TRBJ1-5; 9 bases match TRBD1. Germline V gene sequence: CDR1 MNHEY, CDR2 SVGAGI. Trimming removed 2 bases from V and 9 bases from J; junction bases left unmatched: 2. This CDR3 contains 13 residues. CDR3 coding DNA: TGTGCCAGCAGTTACACAGGGGGCCTGCCCCAGCATTTT. As protein: CASSYTGGLPQHF.

This clone appeared a single time. J is TRBJ2-5 and V is TRBV4-1; possible D gene TRBD2, 6 bases. The CDR3 sequence is 15 residues long. Germline V lookup: CDR1 MGHRA, CDR2 YSYEKL. Trimming took 0 bases from V and 11 from J, leaving 19 bases between them. CDR3 amino acids: CASSQEEGPTSKQYF. Here the CDR3 DNA reads TGCGCCAGCAGCCAAGAGGAGGGTCCAACTTCAAAGCAGTACTTC.

J is TRBJ2-1 and V is TRBV19; D unresolved. Deletions cut 4 bases from V and 12 bases from J, with 13 bases between. There are 12 residues in the CDR3. From germline, CDR1 is LNHDA and CDR2 SQIVND (reference sequence). The CDR3 nucleotides are TGTGCCAGTAGTACCTCAAACCTGGCGCAGTTCTTC. Amino acid sequence: CASSTSNLAQFF.

V is TRBV11-2 and J is TRBJ2-2; D uncertain. The CDR3 covers 14 residues. Germline CDR1 SGHAT, CDR2 FQNNGV. V was pared by 3 bases and J by 0 bases, with 5 bases between. CDR3 bases: TGTGCCAGCAGCTTGCCGGCGAACACCGGGGAGCTGTTTTTT. Its translation: CASSLPANTGELFF.

The chain is built from TRBV6-5 and TRBJ2-5, with a tentative D call TRBD1 (7 bases). Germline V gene sequence: CDR1 MNHEY, CDR2 SVGAGI. V lost 6 bases and J 11 bases, leaving 19 bases between the germline ends. The CDR3 covers 13 residues. The CDR3 here is CASRTGFGREQYF. The CDR3, as DNA: TGTGCCAGCAGGACAGGGTTCGGCCGGGAGCAGTACTTC.

This clone has just a few counts. The rearrangement uses TRBV5-1 and TRBJ2-7, with TRBD2 identical over 8 bases. The trim removed 4 bases at V and 2 bases at J, leaving 5 bases unmatched. Germline V gene sequence: CDR1 SGHRS, CDR2 YFSETQ. The CDR3 is 14 amino acids. CDR3 region: CASSGRGLAYEQYF. The CDR3 DNA reads as TGCGCCAGCAGCGGCAGGGGACTAGCCTACGAGCAGTACTTC. The full variable domain, its missing parts supplied by reference TRBV5-1 and TRBJ2-7, is KAGVTQTPRYLIKTRGQQVTLSCSPISGHRSVSWYQQTPGQGLQFLFEYFSETQRNKGNFPGRFSGRQFSNSRSEMNVSTLELGDSALYLCASSGRGLAYEQYFGPGTRLTVT.

The CDR3 nucleotides are TGTGCCACGGGGGGTGGACAAGAGACCCAGTACTTC. Protein product: CATGGGQETQYF. The chain combines TRBV5-6 with TRBJ2-5, with TRBD2 matching over 7 bases. Germline CDR1 SGHDT, CDR2 YYEEEE. The CDR3 covers 12 residues. V lost 9 bases to trimming and J lost 2 bases; unmatched junction nucleotides: 4.

This clone was counted a few times. The gene calls are TRBV2 and TRBJ1-5; D ambiguous. CDR1 SNHLY and CDR2 FYNNEI come from the germline V gene. The CDR3 has 13 residues. The germline V and J ends were trimmed by 2 bases and 4 bases, with 6 bases remaining between them. CDR3 sequence: CASSELENQPQHF. The DNA for the CDR3 is TGTGCCAGCAGTGAACTAGAGAATCAGCCCCAGCATTTT.

This chain connects TRBV19 to TRBJ2-1; maybe TRBD1 (7 bases). The V gene's germline CDR1 is LNHDA and CDR2 SQIVND (reference sequence). The CDR3 runs 15 residues. With 3 bases removed from V and 3 bases from J, the gap between germline ends came to 12 bases. The CDR3, as DNA: TGTGCCAGTAGTATGGAGGGGGCTGACTACAATGAGCAGTTCTTC. Protein sequence: CASSMEGADYNEQFF.

The chain is built from TRBV9 and TRBJ2-5; 10 nucleotides match TRBD1. Germline V gene sequence: CDR1 SGDLS, CDR2 YYNGEE. This CDR3 has 14 residues. J gave up 5 bases and V 5 bases, and 6 bases lay outside the gene matches. This CDR3 is CASSSGTGAETQYF. The DNA for the CDR3 is TGTGCCAGCAGTTCCGGGACAGGGGCCGAGACCCAGTACTTC.

V is TRBV5-1 and J is TRBJ2-7; D might be TRBD1 (5 bases). Germline V gene lookup returns CDR1 SGHRS and CDR2 YFSETQ. The V gene lost 4 bases and the J gene lost 5 bases, with 10 bases spanning the gap. The CDR3 runs 12 residues. The CDR3 nucleotides are TGCGCCAGCAGCCTAGGGGTGAACGAGCAGTACTTC. This gives the protein CASSLGVNEQYF.

As DNA, the CDR3 is TGTGCCTGGAGCTATAATCCGGACAGGGCCTACGAGCAGTACTTC. Residues: CAWSYNPDRAYEQYF. The genes are TRBV30 and TRBJ2-5; 8 nucleotides line up with TRBD1. The closer fit of TRBJ2-7 to the DNA end suggests the J call may be wrong. The CDR3 is 15 amino acids. Germline CDR1 GTSNPN, CDR2 SVGIG (reference sequence).